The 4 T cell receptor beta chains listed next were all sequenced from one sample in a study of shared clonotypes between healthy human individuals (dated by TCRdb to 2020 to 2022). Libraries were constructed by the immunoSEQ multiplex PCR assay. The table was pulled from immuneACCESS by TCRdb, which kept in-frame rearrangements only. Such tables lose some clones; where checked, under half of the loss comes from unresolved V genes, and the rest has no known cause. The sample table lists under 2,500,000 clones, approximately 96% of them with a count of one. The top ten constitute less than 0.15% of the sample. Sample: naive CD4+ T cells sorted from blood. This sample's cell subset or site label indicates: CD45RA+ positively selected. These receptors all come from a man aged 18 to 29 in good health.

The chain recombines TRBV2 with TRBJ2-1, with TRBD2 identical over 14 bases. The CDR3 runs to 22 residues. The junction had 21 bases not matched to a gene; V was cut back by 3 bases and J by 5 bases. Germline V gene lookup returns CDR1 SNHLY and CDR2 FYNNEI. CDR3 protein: CASSDIWDRGGLAGVGDNEQFF. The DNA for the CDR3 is TGTGCCAGCAGTGACATTTGGGACAGGGGGGGACTAGCGGGAGTAGGGGACAATGAGCAGTTCTTC.

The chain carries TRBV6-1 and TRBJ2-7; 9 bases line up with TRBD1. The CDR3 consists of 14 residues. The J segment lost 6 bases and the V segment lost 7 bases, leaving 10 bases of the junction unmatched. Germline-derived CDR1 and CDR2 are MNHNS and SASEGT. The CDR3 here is CASNHLDRGGEQYF. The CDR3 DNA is TGTGCCAGCAATCATTTGGACAGGGGAGGCGAGCAGTACTTC.

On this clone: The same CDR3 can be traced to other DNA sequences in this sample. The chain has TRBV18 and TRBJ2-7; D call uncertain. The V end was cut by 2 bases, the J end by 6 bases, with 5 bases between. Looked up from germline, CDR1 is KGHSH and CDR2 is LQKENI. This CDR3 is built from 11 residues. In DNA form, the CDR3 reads TGTGCCAGCTCACCAGAGAGCGAGCAGTACTTC. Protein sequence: CASSPESEQYF.

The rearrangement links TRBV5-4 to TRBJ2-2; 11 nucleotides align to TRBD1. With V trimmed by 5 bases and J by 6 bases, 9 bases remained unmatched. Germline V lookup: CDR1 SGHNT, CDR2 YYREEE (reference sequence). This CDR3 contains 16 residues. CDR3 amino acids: CASSPSGTGGAGELFF. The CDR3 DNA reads TGTGCCAGCAGTCCTTCCGGGACAGGGGGTGCCGGGGAGCTGTTTTTT.